A selection of T cell receptor beta chains follows, all from one sample in a study of regulatory T cells in long-lasting Graves disease. TCRdb reprocessed the multiplex PCR reads via MiXCR and lists one record per CDR3 protein. The table records 680,000 or so distinct CDR3 sequences, 15% to 20% of them present only once. A further study also used this sample, focusing on T cells in Graves' hyperthyroidism and ophthalmopathy.

Material: peripheral blood mononuclear cells (PBMCs), obtained at new diagnosis, from a patient treated with antithyroid drugs. The source of these receptors is a woman aged 30 to 39 with Graves disease. The CDR3 runs from the conserved cysteine through the conserved F or W. The order of the fields is D gene, V gene, J gene, clone size, CDR3 protein, CDR3 DNA. D genes are given only for firm matches. Expanded clones get a size class; other rows say once, few or many, or leave the size out.

d_call: TRBD2
v_call: TRBV28
j_call: TRBJ2-3
clone_size: many
cdr3_aa: CASNILAGYRTDTQYF
cdr3_nt: TGTGCCAGCAACATACTAGCGGGATATAGGACAGATACGCAGTATTTT

d_call: TRBD1
v_call: TRBV20-1
j_call: TRBJ1-1
clone_size: many
cdr3_aa: CSVTTGGGTEAFF
cdr3_nt: TGCAGTGTCACGACAGGGGGCGGTACTGAAGCTTTCTTT

d_call: TRBD1
v_call: TRBV6-1
j_call: TRBJ1-5
clone_size: .
cdr3_aa: CASSPPQRTGGFFQPQHF
cdr3_nt: TGTGCCAGCAGTCCACCCCAACGGACAGGGGGCTTTTTTCAGCCCCAGCATTTT

d_call: TRBD2
v_call: TRBV28
j_call: TRBJ2-1
clone_size: many
cdr3_aa: CASRLAGGRDNEQFF
cdr3_nt: TGTGCCAGCAGGCTAGCGGGAGGGCGGGACAATGAGCAGTTCTTC

d_call: TRBD1
v_call: TRBV18
j_call: TRBJ1-2
clone_size: .
cdr3_aa: CASSPAAGGPYGYTF
cdr3_nt: TGTGCCAGCTCACCGGCGGCAGGGGGACCCTATGGCTACACCTTC

d_call: .
v_call: TRBV27
j_call: TRBJ2-7
clone_size: few
cdr3_aa: CASALGVTSYEQYF
cdr3_nt: TGTGCCAGCGCCCTTGGGGTGACCTCCTACGAGCAGTACTTC

d_call: .
v_call: TRBV3-1
j_call: TRBJ1-5
clone_size: many
cdr3_aa: CASSQDAYSNQPQHF
cdr3_nt: TGTGCCAGCAGCCAAGACGCTTATAGCAATCAGCCCCAGCATTTT

d_call: .
v_call: TRBV6-5
j_call: TRBJ1-5
clone_size: few
cdr3_aa: CASSYSMGISNQPQHF
cdr3_nt: TGTGCCAGCAGTTACTCGATGGGGATTAGCAATCAGCCCCAGCATTTT

d_call: .
v_call: TRBV9
j_call: TRBJ1-4
clone_size: .
cdr3_aa: CASSTEAHNEKLFF
cdr3_nt: TGTGCCAGCAGCACCGAGGCTCATAATGAAAAACTGTTTTTT

d_call: TRBD1
v_call: TRBV30
j_call: TRBJ2-1
clone_size: many
cdr3_aa: CAWSAGQGANEQFF
cdr3_nt: TGTGCCTGGAGTGCCGGACAGGGGGCGAATGAGCAGTTCTTC

d_call: .
v_call: TRBV3-1
j_call: TRBJ1-1
clone_size: few
cdr3_aa: CASRAGQLNTEAFF
cdr3_nt: TGTGCCAGCAGGGCAGGACAGCTGAACACTGAAGCTTTCTTT

d_call: .
v_call: TRBV29-1
j_call: TRBJ2-7
clone_size: .
cdr3_aa: CSAVDREGEQYF
cdr3_nt: TGCAGCGCCGTAGACAGGGAGGGCGAGCAGTACTTC

d_call: .
v_call: TRBV10-3
j_call: TRBJ2-1
clone_size: .
cdr3_aa: CAISENQVGNEQFF
cdr3_nt: TGTGCCATCAGTGAAAACCAGGTTGGCAATGAGCAGTTCTTC

d_call: TRBD1
v_call: TRBV12-3/TRBV12-4
j_call: TRBJ1-2
clone_size: .
cdr3_aa: CASSSWTGLTYGYTF
cdr3_nt: TGTGCCAGCAGTAGTTGGACAGGGTTAACTTACGGCTACACCTTC

d_call: TRBD1
v_call: TRBV6-2/TRBV6-3
j_call: TRBJ1-5
clone_size: many
cdr3_aa: CASSYMGQAIYSNQPQHF
cdr3_nt: TGTGCCAGCAGTTACATGGGACAGGCCATTTATAGCAATCAGCCCCAGCATTTT

d_call: TRBD2
v_call: TRBV5-1
j_call: TRBJ2-6
clone_size: few
cdr3_aa: CASSVRRGAGANVLTF
cdr3_nt: TGCGCCAGCAGCGTACGACGGGGGGCTGGGGCCAACGTCCTGACTTTC

d_call: .
v_call: TRBV27
j_call: TRBJ2-2
clone_size: many
cdr3_aa: CASTKSPGLLNTGELFF
cdr3_nt: TGTGCCAGCACCAAGTCCCCGGGTCTACTGAACACCGGGGAGCTGTTTTTT

d_call: TRBD1
v_call: TRBV27
j_call: TRBJ1-2
clone_size: .
cdr3_aa: CASRRGRGSYYGYTF
cdr3_nt: TGTGCCAGCAGAAGGGGCAGGGGGTCATACTATGGCTACACCTTC

d_call: TRBD1
v_call: TRBV2
j_call: TRBJ2-1
clone_size: many
cdr3_aa: CASREQGTGHQFF
cdr3_nt: TGTGCCAGCAGAGAACAGGGGACCGGGCACCAGTTCTTC

d_call: .
v_call: TRBV30
j_call: TRBJ1-2
clone_size: many
cdr3_aa: CAWSDLRGYGYTF
cdr3_nt: TGTGCCTGGAGTGACCTCAGGGGCTATGGCTACACCTTC

d_call: .
v_call: TRBV12-3/TRBV12-4
j_call: TRBJ2-7
clone_size: few
cdr3_aa: CASSRRGGYEQYF
cdr3_nt: TGTGCCAGCAGCCGCAGGGGGGGGTACGAGCAGTACTTC

d_call: TRBD2
v_call: TRBV5-1
j_call: TRBJ2-1
clone_size: many
cdr3_aa: CASSLIAGGHGNEQFF
cdr3_nt: TGCGCCAGCAGCCTAATAGCGGGAGGGCATGGCAATGAGCAGTTCTTC

d_call: .
v_call: TRBV6-1
j_call: TRBJ2-1
clone_size: few
cdr3_aa: CASRGGGRNEQFF
cdr3_nt: TGTGCCAGCCGAGGGGGAGGGCGCAATGAGCAGTTCTTC

d_call: .
v_call: TRBV9
j_call: TRBJ1-3
clone_size: few
cdr3_aa: CASSVDGGVRNTIYF
cdr3_nt: TGTGCCAGCAGCGTTGATGGCGGAGTAAGGAACACCATATATTTT

d_call: .
v_call: TRBV30
j_call: TRBJ2-1
clone_size: few
cdr3_aa: CAWMSFNEQFF
cdr3_nt: TGTGCCTGGATGTCGTTCAATGAGCAGTTCTTC

d_call: .
v_call: TRBV2
j_call: TRBJ2-3
clone_size: many
cdr3_aa: CASSSPSSDTQYF
cdr3_nt: TGTGCCAGCAGCTCACCAAGTTCAGATACGCAGTATTTT

d_call: .
v_call: TRBV11-2
j_call: TRBJ2-4
clone_size: many
cdr3_aa: CASSLREQNIQYF
cdr3_nt: TGTGCCAGCAGCTTACGGGAGCAGAACATTCAGTACTTC

d_call: .
v_call: TRBV9
j_call: TRBJ1-2
clone_size: many
cdr3_aa: CASSVVGESYGYTF
cdr3_nt: TGTGCCAGCAGCGTAGTTGGGGAGAGCTATGGCTACACCTTC

d_call: .
v_call: TRBV6-4
j_call: TRBJ1-1
clone_size: many
cdr3_aa: CASSESTGSNTEAFF
cdr3_nt: TGTGCCAGCAGTGAATCGACAGGATCAAACACTGAAGCTTTCTTT

d_call: TRBD2
v_call: TRBV7-3
j_call: TRBJ2-7
clone_size: few
cdr3_aa: CASSQTSGVSYEQYF
cdr3_nt: TGTGCCAGCAGCCAGACTAGCGGGGTATCCTACGAGCAGTACTTC

d_call: .
v_call: TRBV13
j_call: TRBJ2-1
clone_size: .
cdr3_aa: CASSSESRYPRNEQFF
cdr3_nt: TGTGCCAGCAGCTCCGAATCTAGGTACCCCCGCAATGAGCAGTTCTTC

d_call: TRBD2
v_call: TRBV12-3/TRBV12-4
j_call: TRBJ2-2
clone_size: few
cdr3_aa: CASSKGGGGIGTGELFF
cdr3_nt: TGTGCCAGCTCCAAAGGTGGGGGGGGGATTGGAACCGGGGAGCTGTTTTTT

d_call: .
v_call: TRBV9
j_call: TRBJ1-1
clone_size: many
cdr3_aa: CASSVTGQVNAEAFF
cdr3_nt: TGTGCCAGCAGCGTAACGGGGCAGGTGAACGCTGAAGCTTTCTTT

d_call: .
v_call: TRBV6-5
j_call: TRBJ2-2
clone_size: many
cdr3_aa: CASSYSSGTGELFF
cdr3_nt: TGTGCCAGCAGTTACTCGAGTGGTACCGGGGAGCTGTTTTTT

d_call: TRBD1
v_call: TRBV27
j_call: TRBJ1-4
clone_size: many
cdr3_aa: CASSRRTGQNEKLFF
cdr3_nt: TGTGCCAGCAGTCGAAGGACAGGACAAAATGAAAAACTGTTTTTT

d_call: .
v_call: TRBV5-1
j_call: TRBJ1-4
clone_size: many
cdr3_aa: CASSSGGGEKLFF
cdr3_nt: TGTGCCAGCAGTTCCGGAGGAGGCGAAAAACTGTTTTTT

d_call: TRBD2
v_call: TRBV11-2
j_call: TRBJ2-3
clone_size: .
cdr3_aa: CASSLLAGANTDTQYF
cdr3_nt: TGTGCCAGCAGCTTACTAGCGGGAGCCAACACAGATACGCAGTATTTT

d_call: .
v_call: TRBV10-3
j_call: TRBJ1-4
clone_size: few
cdr3_aa: CAISRATNEKLFF
cdr3_nt: TGTGCCATCAGCAGGGCGACTAATGAAAAACTGTTTTTT

d_call: TRBD1
v_call: TRBV7-9
j_call: TRBJ2-3
clone_size: .
cdr3_aa: CASSEDRARDTQYF
cdr3_nt: TGTGCCAGCAGCGAAGACAGGGCGCGGGATACGCAGTATTTT

d_call: TRBD1
v_call: TRBV11-2
j_call: TRBJ2-7
clone_size: many
cdr3_aa: CASSQGTGDAYEQYF
cdr3_nt: TGTGCCAGCAGCCAGGGGACAGGGGATGCGTACGAGCAGTACTTC